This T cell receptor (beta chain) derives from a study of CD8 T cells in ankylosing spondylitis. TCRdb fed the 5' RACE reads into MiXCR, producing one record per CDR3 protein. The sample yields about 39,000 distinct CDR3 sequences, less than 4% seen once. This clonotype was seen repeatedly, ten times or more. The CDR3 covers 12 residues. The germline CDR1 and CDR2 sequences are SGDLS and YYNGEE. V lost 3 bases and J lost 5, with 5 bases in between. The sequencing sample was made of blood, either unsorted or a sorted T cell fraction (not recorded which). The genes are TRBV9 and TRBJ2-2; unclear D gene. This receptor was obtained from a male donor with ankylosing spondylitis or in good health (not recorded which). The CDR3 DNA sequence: TGTGCCAGCAGCGCGCTTACCGGGGAGCTGTTTTTT. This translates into CASSALTGELFF. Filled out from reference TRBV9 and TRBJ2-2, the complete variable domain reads DSGVTQTPKHLITATGQRVTLRCSPRSGDLSVYWYQQSLDQGLQFLIQYYNGEERAKGNILERFSAQQFPDLHSELNLSSLELGDSALYFCASSALTGELFFGEGSRLTVL.